These 19 T cell receptor beta chains were sequenced from one sample in a study of vaccination effects on CD4 cells after COVID-19. The antigens these receptors bind are not known. In the ViraFEST assay, antigen-specific CD4+ clonotypes were identified by expansion after peptide-pool stimulation. Culture lasted roughly eleven days before CD4+ T cell isolation. None of these healthy vaccinees had been infected with SARS-CoV-2 before vaccination. Profiled with immunoSEQ multiplex PCR; TCRdb holds only in-frame clones, not every one. The table shows under 45,000 clones, with around 67% occurring only once. The sequencing here drew on CD4+ T cells from PBMCs cultured with HCoV-OC43 spike peptides, taken before COVID-19 vaccination. This sample's subset: HCoV-OC43 spike overlapping peptide pool stimulation. Receptors were obtained from a human donor who received a COVID-19 vaccine.

V and J are TRBV6-5 and TRBJ1-2; perhaps TRBD1 as D (6 bases). Germline V lookup: CDR1 MNHEY, CDR2 SVGAGI. The CDR3 has 14 amino acids. Between the trimmed V and J ends, which lost 0 bases and 12 bases, there was a span of 17 bases. DNA for the CDR3: TGTGCCAGCAGTTACTCGAGGGGGGGCGCGGAGGACACCTTC. This translates into CASSYSRGGAEDTF.

This rearrangement joins TRBV5-1 to TRBJ1-1; TRBD1 matches at 7 bases. Germline-derived CDR1 and CDR2 are SGHRS and YFSETQ. Trimming at V came to 0 bases and at J to 4 bases, leaving 3 bases not matched to a gene. CDR3 size: 14 residues. DNA of the CDR3: TGCGCCAGCAGCTTGGGGGCAGGGGGCACTGAAGCTTTCTTT. It encodes CASSLGAGGTEAFF.

The DNA for the CDR3 is TGTGCCAGCAGTTACGCCTACGAGCAGTACTTC. This encodes CASSYAYEQYF. The V call is TRBV6-5, the J call TRBJ2-7, with D unresolved. V lost 2 bases to trimming and J lost 2 bases, with 1 base between them. The CDR3 spans 11 residues. Germline V gene lookup returns CDR1 MNHEY and CDR2 SVGAGI.

The chain is built from TRBV6-1 and TRBJ2-5; TRBD2 matches 11 bases. Germline-derived CDR1 and CDR2 are MNHNS and SASEGT. The CDR3 runs to 16 residues. With V trimmed by 1 base and J by 2 bases, 3 bases remained unmatched. The CDR3 loop is CASSEGSSGGQETQYF. The CDR3 DNA sequence: TGTGCCAGCAGTGAAGGTTCTAGCGGGGGGCAAGAGACCCAGTACTTC.

The chain carries TRBV6-2 or TRBV6-3 and TRBJ1-1; D is possibly TRBD1 (5 bases). Germline-derived CDR1 and CDR2 are MNHEY and SVGEGT. Trimming removed 6 bases at V and 1 base at J, with 12 bases between. The CDR3 has 14 residues. As DNA, the CDR3 is TGTGCCAGCAGCCCCCAGGGCCAGAACACTGAAGCTTTCTTT. This translates into CASSPQGQNTEAFF.

The chain combines TRBV2 with TRBJ2-2; 7 bases agree with TRBD1. The CDR3 contains 18 residues. Germline V gene data show CDR1 as SNHLY and CDR2 as FYNNEI. V shed 4 bases and J 1 base; nucleotides not matched to a gene: 12. CDR3 DNA sequence: TGTGCCAGCAGTGGGGTCCCGACAGGGAAGGGGAACACCGGGGAGCTGTTTTTT. This codes for CASSGVPTGKGNTGELFF.

The chain links TRBV30 to TRBJ1-1; no clear D. The ends were cut back, 2 bases at V and 11 bases at J, with 12 bases in the middle. The CDR3 is 11 amino acids. CDR1 and CDR2 (germline): GTSNPN, SVGIG (reference sequence). CDR3: CAWSFLGYAFF. The CDR3 bases are TGTGCCTGGAGTTTTTTAGGGTACGCTTTCTTT.

The V gene is TRBV5-8, the J gene TRBJ1-1, with no clear D. Germline V lookup: CDR1 SGHTS, CDR2 YDEGEE. V was pared by 1 base and J by 0 bases, with 13 bases between. The length of the CDR3 is 16 residues. CDR3 amino acids: CASSLPPHLLNTEAFF. The CDR3 DNA sequence: TGTGCCAGCAGCTTGCCCCCACACCTGTTGAACACTGAAGCTTTCTTT.

The rearrangement joins TRBV28 to TRBJ2-6, with TRBD1 as a possible D gene (6 bases). Germline CDR1 reads MDHEN; CDR2 reads SYDVKM. CDR3 size: 19 residues. V was pared by 6 bases and J by 0 bases, with 21 bases between. DNA of the CDR3: TGTGCCAGCAGCCAATCCATAGGACAGCGCTACTCTGGGGCCAACGTCCTGACTTTC. Translation gives CASSQSIGQRYSGANVLTF.

The chain combines TRBV9 with TRBJ2-7, with D possibly being TRBD1 or TRBD2 (6 bases each). CDR3 size: 13 residues. V was pared by 4 bases and J by 1 base, with 9 bases between. Germline assignment: CDR1 SGDLS and CDR2 YYNGEE. Written as DNA, the CDR3 is TGTGCCAGCAGCAGGGGGGTTTCCTACGAGCAGTACTTC. Its protein product is CASSRGVSYEQYF.

The gene calls are TRBV2 and TRBJ1-1; no firm D call. Trimming removed 8 bases from V and 1 base from J, with 11 bases in between. This CDR3 spans 13 amino acids. The germline V gene encodes CDR1 SNHLY and CDR2 FYNNEI. CDR3 region: CASRLGKNTEAFF. CDR3 coding DNA: TGTGCCAGCCGTCTCGGAAAGAACACTGAAGCTTTCTTT.

The chain has TRBV29-1 and TRBJ1-1, with D possibly matching TRBD1 (6 bases). CDR1 is SQVTM and CDR2 is ANQGSEA in the germline V gene. V lost 7 bases, J lost 3 bases, and 12 bases lay in between. The CDR3 is made up of 12 amino acids. The CDR3 protein is CSAADRYTEAFF. As DNA, the CDR3 is TGCAGCGCTGCGGACAGATACACTGAAGCTTTCTTT.

This clone is a singleton in its sample. The CDR3 spells CASSLGTSGGITDTQYF. In nucleotides, the CDR3 is TGCGCCAGCAGCTTGGGAACTAGCGGGGGGATTACAGATACGCAGTATTTT. The V gene is TRBV5-1, the J gene TRBJ2-3, with 12 bases identical to TRBD2. Per the germline V gene, CDR1 is SGHRS and CDR2 is YFSETQ. There are 17 residues in the CDR3. V shed 0 bases, J shed 3 bases, and the junction held 5 bases outside the gene matches. Full variable domain (outside the CDR3, taken from reference TRBV5-1 and TRBJ2-3): KAGVTQTPRYLIKTRGQQVTLSCSPISGHRSVSWYQQTPGQGLQFLFEYFSETQRNKGNFPGRFSGRQFSNSRSEMNVSTLELGDSALYLCASSLGTSGGITDTQYFGPGTRLTVL.

This clone was detected only a few times. V and J are TRBV24-1 and TRBJ1-2; D is undetermined. V was cut by 3 bases and J by 5 bases, with 21 bases left in between. Germline values: CDR1 KGHDR, CDR2 SFDVKD. The CDR3 sequence is 17 residues long. CDR3 region: CATSDIARGKIRYGYTF. The CDR3 nucleotides read TGTGCCACCAGTGATATTGCCCGTGGAAAGATAAGGTATGGCTACACCTTC.

V usage is TRBV7-2 and J usage is TRBJ1-2; 7 nucleotides agree with TRBD1. Germline values: CDR1 SGHTA, CDR2 FQGNSA. The CDR3 is 13 residues long. The trim removed 4 bases at V and 6 bases at J, leaving 5 bases unmatched. The CDR3 is CASSSRQGDGYTF. The CDR3 nucleotides are TGTGCCAGCAGCTCCAGACAGGGAGATGGCTACACCTTC.

This chain uses TRBV6-5 with TRBJ1-5, with 9 positions matching TRBD1. The V and J ends lost 5 bases and 1 base, in that order; junction bases with no gene match: 3. The CDR3 is 15 amino acids. Germline V gene lookup returns CDR1 MNHEY and CDR2 SVGAGI. Written as DNA, the CDR3 is TGTGCCAGCAGTAGGACAGGGGTAAGCAATCAGCCCCAGCATTTT. It encodes CASSRTGVSNQPQHF.

The table lists this clone with a few counts. V is TRBV5-1 and J is TRBJ1-6; no definite D call. Germline V CDR1 and CDR2: SGHRS, YFSETQ. The CDR3 contains 16 residues. Trimming removed 2 bases at V and 0 bases at J, with 9 bases between. The DNA of the CDR3 is TGCGCCAGCAGCTTATCGATTAGCTCCTATAATTCACCCCTCCACTTT. This encodes CASSLSISSYNSPLHF.

The chain joins TRBV7-2 to TRBJ2-4; 7 bases align to TRBD1. V was pared by 0 bases and J by 11 bases, with 7 bases of the junction left unmatched. The CDR3 is made up of 14 amino acids. Germline CDR1 SGHTA, CDR2 FQGNSA. This CDR3 is CASSLAGQFVVQYF. The CDR3 DNA reads TGTGCCAGCAGCTTAGCGGGACAGTTTGTCGTTCAGTACTTC.

The rearrangement links TRBV27 to TRBJ2-7, with 7 bases fitting TRBD1. V lost 6 bases to trimming and J lost 0 bases; unmatched junction nucleotides: 8. Germline CDR1 is MNHEY and CDR2 is SMNVEV (reference sequence). This CDR3 region has 15 residues. This chain's CDR3 is CASRHRGMASYEQYF. As DNA, the CDR3 is TGTGCCAGCAGACACAGGGGTATGGCCTCCTACGAGCAGTACTTC.